This TCR beta chain was sequenced in a study of T cell responses to AZD1222 COVID-19 vaccine. Overall study: Analyses pooled second doses at about 4 or about 12 weeks.

General study points: In a largely white British group with more females than males, clonal diversity was possibly underestimated. Across spike, vaccine-associated CD4 TCRs were found, dominant at 160-218 and 743-854. Two AZD1222 administrations were followed by greater Spike-specific TCR breadth and depth.

Produced via immunoSEQ multiplex PCR; TCRdb's table is partial and in-frame only. The table records roughly 80,000 clones, 90% of them present only once. This clone was counted once. Its specificity is not known. CDR1 and CDR2 from the germline V gene are MDHEN and SYDVKM. Trimming shortened V by 3 bases and J by 0 bases, and 9 bases separated the two germline ends. The length of the CDR3 is 16 residues. The TCR originated in an adult in good health. The chain has TRBV28 and TRBJ2-6, with D tentatively TRBD1 (6 bases). Sequenced here: peripheral blood, sampled on day 0 of AZD1222 vaccination. The CDR3: CASSFGQPSGANVLTF. The DNA of the CDR3 is TGTGCCAGCAGTTTCGGACAGCCCTCTGGGGCCAACGTCCTGACTTTC.